The rows below give T cell receptor beta chains drawn from one sample of a study of T cells in Graves' hyperthyroidism and ophthalmopathy. TCRdb re-called the multiplex PCR reads with MiXCR, one entry per CDR3 protein. The table includes hundreds of thousands of distinct CDR3 sequences, around 20% detected once. Sample: blood. The receptors were gathered from a man younger than 45 with Graves' ophthalmopathy. Each CDR3 is given without its conserved first and last residue. D genes are given only for firm matches.

ASSWDRSSYEQY TRBD1 TRBV12-3/TRBV12-4
ASSGGGLPYEQY . TRBV9
ASSEAGAGTYGYT . TRBV2
ASRGEVGTEAF . TRBV2
ASSLGQEAEAF . TRBV5-6
ASSYTAGPSPYEQY . TRBV6-1
ASSFNRGGIQMEEMNTEAF TRBD1 TRBV7-2
ASSLYSQGALRTEAF TRBD1 TRBV5-6
ASSLLGYEQY . TRBV28
ASSPIVGLTDTQY . TRBV18
ASRPSGSAPDTQY TRBD2 TRBV7-2
ASSQDLPGTGGYGEQY TRBD1 TRBV4-3
ASSTTGTNTDTQY . TRBV5-4
ASSPRLGIGEQF . TRBV18
ASSQDQSNTQY . TRBV3-1
ASSLLGLGRGRFTEAF TRBD1 TRBV28
ASSAGITTNEKLF . TRBV2
ASRRRGNAGGSGQETQY TRBD2 TRBV28
ASSQVVGTDTQY . TRBV3-1
ASSSRNQLAGSDTQY TRBD2 TRBV7-6
SVVIRGERGYTGELF TRBD2 TRBV29-1
ASSVGRSYNEQF . TRBV9
ASTGELF . TRBV2
ASSQENIGAGGYT . TRBV4-1
ASRVDRGFSYEQY TRBD1 TRBV28
ASSQTGTGIYGYT TRBD1 TRBV4-1
ASGHLGSYNEQF . TRBV27
SASQGGDTEAF . TRBV20-1